This T cell receptor (beta chain) was obtained from a study of blood T cell repertoires in COVID-19. V lost 4 bases, J lost 14 bases, and 14 bases lay in between. This CDR3 is built from 11 residues. Germline V CDR1 and CDR2: SNHLY, FYNNEI. Donors were grouped by their self-reported clinical history. Sequenced by immunoSEQ multiplex PCR; TCRdb stores in-frame clones only, minus some. The data contain over 350,000 clones, 88% of them seen just once; the ten biggest clones take up more than 1%. This clonotype was obtained from a woman between 18 and 29 years old who had recovered from COVID-19. Sequencing was done on a sample of PBMCs or T cells enriched from blood (not recorded which). The V gene is TRBV2, the J gene TRBJ1-2, with a tentative D call TRBD1 (5 bases). CDR3 region: CASSVTGPGTF. Here the CDR3 DNA reads TGTGCCAGCAGTGTCACAGGCCCCGGAACCTTC.